The 27 T cell receptor beta chains below were found in one sample sequenced in a study of early T cells in non-severe SARS-CoV-2 infection. TCRdb passed the 5' RACE reads through MiXCR, listing each CDR3 protein once. Of around 61,000 distinct CDR3 sequences listed, 10% to 15% are singletons. The sample taken for sequencing was whole blood. The receptors stem from an adult who was a healthcare worker with PCR-confirmed SARS-CoV-2 infection or an uninfected control (not recorded which).

The CDR3 DNA sequence: TGTGCCAGCAGTCTCCAGGTCTCTGAAGCTTTCTTT. It codes for CASSLQVSEAFF. The J gene is TRBJ1-1, the V gene TRBV28, with D uncertain. V lost 5 bases and J 6 bases, leaving 10 bases between the germline ends. Germline V gene lookup returns CDR1 MDHEN and CDR2 SYDVKM. The CDR3 is 12 residues long.

This clonotype was observed many times. J is TRBJ2-1 and V is TRBV3-1; the match to TRBD2 covers 9 bases. The CDR3 sequence is 16 residues long. Germline V gene sequence: CDR1 LGHDT, CDR2 YNNKEL (reference sequence). V lost 4 bases, J lost 1 base, and 5 bases stayed unmatched. CDR3 amino acids: CASSPLGLASYNEQFF. For the CDR3, the DNA is TGTGCCAGCAGCCCACTGGGACTAGCTTCCTACAATGAGCAGTTCTTC.

This clonotype turned up a few times. This chain uses TRBV20-1 with TRBJ2-1; 12 bases line up with TRBD2. J was trimmed by 8 bases and V by 0 bases; bases with no gene match: 14. The CDR3 runs to 18 residues. Germline lookup yields CDR1 DFQATT and CDR2 SNEGSKA (reference sequence). CDR3 protein: CSARDLGGTSGWRDEQFF. The CDR3 DNA sequence: TGCAGTGCTAGAGATTTAGGGGGGACTAGCGGGTGGAGGGATGAGCAGTTCTTC.

This clonotype showed up many times. The chain links TRBV7-9 to TRBJ2-7, with TRBD2 matching over 11 bases. The J segment lost 6 bases and the V segment lost 5 bases, leaving 9 bases of the junction unmatched. The CDR3 sequence is 15 residues long. Germline CDR1 reads SEHNR; CDR2 reads FQNEAQ (reference sequence). The CDR3 sequence is CASSLAGLAVIEQYF. The CDR3 nucleotides read TGTGCCAGCAGCCTCGCGGGACTAGCGGTGATCGAGCAGTACTTC.

This clonotype was found many times. This chain joins TRBV3-1 and TRBJ2-1; D is undetermined. Deletions cut 2 bases from V and 6 bases from J, with 11 bases between. The CDR3 has 14 residues. CDR1 LGHDT and CDR2 YNNKEL come from the germline V gene (reference sequence). The DNA of the CDR3 is TGTGCCAGCAGCCAATTCATAACGAGCAATGAGCAGTTCTTC. Amino acids: CASSQFITSNEQFF.

This clonotype was observed at least ten times. The V and J genes are TRBV6-1 and TRBJ1-2; 9 nucleotides line up with TRBD1. Germline loops: CDR1 MNHNS, CDR2 SASEGT. The V segment lost 6 bases and the J segment 2 bases; nucleotides outside the gene matches: 1. This CDR3 spans 13 amino acids. For the CDR3, the DNA is TGTGCCAGCAGGACAGGGGGAAACTATGGCTACACCTTC. It codes for CASRTGGNYGYTF.

This clonotype was seen many times. CDR3 nucleotide sequence: TGTGCCAGTCTCACTCGGGGGGCCTATGAGCAGTTCTTC. Its protein is CASLTRGAYEQFF. The chain couples TRBV28 to TRBJ2-1, with D perhaps TRBD2 (7 bases). Germline-derived CDR1 and CDR2 are MDHEN and SYDVKM. The CDR3 length is 13 residues. Trimming left V 9 bases short and J 8 bases short, with 17 bases between. Supplemented by reference TRBV28 and TRBJ2-1, the full variable domain reads DVKVTQSSRYLVKRTGEKVFLECVQDMDHENMFWYRQDPGLGLRLIYFSYDVKMKEKGDIPEGYSVSREKKERFSLILESASTNQTSMYLCASLTRGAYEQFFGPGTRLTVL.

In its sample, this clonotype was seen many times. The chain is built from TRBV11-2 and TRBJ1-1, with 8 bases that match TRBD1. The germline CDR1 and CDR2 sequences are SGHAT and FQNNGV. The ends lost 5 bases at V and 11 bases at J; junction bases unmatched: 7. CDR3 length: 12 residues. CDR3 coding DNA: TGTGCCAGCAGCCCCAGGGGGCGAAGGGCTTTCTTT. This translates into CASSPRGRRAFF.

This clonotype was seen just once. The chain couples TRBV29-1 to TRBJ2-5, with TRBD1 identical over 8 bases. The CDR3 sequence is 12 residues long. Unmatched junction bases numbered 2, after V lost 6 bases and J lost 2 bases. CDR1 is SQVTM and CDR2 is ANQGSEA in the germline V gene. The CDR3 DNA reads as TGCAGCGTCGGGACAGGACAAGAGACCCAGTACTTC. The encoded protein is CSVGTGQETQYF.

This clonotype was detected only once. The DNA is left out, because the CDR3 cannot be placed on it with certainty; the CDR3 is given as TCRdb lists it. The chain combines TRBV29-1 with TRBJ2-3; no check of the table's D call, TRBD1, against the DNA was made. CDR1 SQVTM and CDR2 ANQGSEA come from the germline V gene. A total of 11 residues make up the CDR3, ends included. The CDR3 is CSVGGGTSLYF.

The chain links TRBV4-2 to TRBJ2-1; tentatively, D is TRBD1 or TRBD2 (5 bases each). Trimming left V 1 base short and J 9 bases short, with 19 bases between. Germline CDR1 is LGHNA and CDR2 is YNFKEQ. This CDR3 is built from 16 residues. CDR3 protein: CASSQVGQGVMGEQFF. CDR3 nucleotides: TGTGCCAGCAGCCAAGTCGGCCAGGGAGTGATGGGTGAGCAGTTCTTC.

The J gene is TRBJ2-1, the V gene TRBV29-1; TRBD2 agrees at 8 bases. The germline V gene encodes CDR1 SQVTM and CDR2 ANQGSEA. CDR3 length equals 17 residues. V lost 7 bases and J lost 1; bases outside the gene matches: 15. The CDR3 loop is CSGGGTSGSISYNEQFF. Here the CDR3 DNA reads TGCAGCGGTGGAGGTACTAGCGGCAGTATTTCCTACAATGAGCAGTTCTTC.

The sample holds many counts of this clonotype. The CDR3 DNA reads TGCGCCAGCAGCGTTAGCGTGAGCTCCTACGAGCAGTACTTC. It encodes CASSVSVSSYEQYF. This chain uses TRBV5-1 with TRBJ2-7, with D maybe TRBD2 (5 bases). V gave up 4 bases and J gave up 0 bases, with 11 bases separating them. Germline V gives CDR1 SGHRS, CDR2 YFSETQ. The CDR3 runs to 14 residues.

This clonotype was counted between two and nine times. This chain connects TRBV19 to TRBJ2-1; D could derive from TRBD1 or TRBD2 (5 bases each). This CDR3 is built from 13 residues. In germline, CDR1 is LNHDA, CDR2 SQIVND (reference sequence). Trimming cost V 5 bases and J 13 bases, with 18 bases left between them. The CDR3 nucleotides read TGTGCCAGTAGTTCCCCGGGACGCACGGAACAGTTCTTC. Amino acid sequence: CASSSPGRTEQFF.

This clonotype appeared many times. The chain links TRBV7-8 to TRBJ2-5; TRBD1 or TRBD2 may be the D gene (5 bases each). The CDR3 contains 15 residues. The germline V gene encodes CDR1 SGHVS and CDR2 FQNEAQ. The V and J ends lost 1 base and 5 bases respectively, with 14 bases between them. CDR3 residues: CASSLGGHPGETQYF. CDR3 coding DNA: TGTGCCAGCAGCTTAGGGGGCCACCCGGGGGAGACCCAGTACTTC.

This clonotype was picked up many times. The V and J genes are TRBV29-1 and TRBJ2-7, with no clear D. V was clipped by 4 bases and J by 3 bases, with 13 bases between them. This CDR3 has 13 amino acids. Per germline, CDR1 SQVTM and CDR2 ANQGSEA. The CDR3 nucleotides read TGCAGCGTTGCTGTAACCTCCTACTACGAGCAGTACTTC. Its translation is CSVAVTSYYEQYF.

The J gene is TRBJ2-4, the V gene TRBV5-1; D possibly corresponds to TRBD2 (6 bases). The ends were cut back, 3 bases at V and 4 bases at J, with 17 bases in the middle. The germline CDR1 and CDR2 sequences are SGHRS and YFSETQ. The CDR3 extends over 16 amino acids. CDR3 sequence (DNA): TGCGCCAGCAGCTCCCTCCAGGAACTAGCAAAAAACATTCAGTACTTC. Amino acids: CASSSLQELAKNIQYF.

This clonotype was recorded a few times. The chain combines TRBV25-1 with TRBJ1-6; maybe TRBD1 (5 bases). V lost 5 bases and J lost 7, with 12 bases in between. Germline values: CDR1 MGHDK, CDR2 SYGVNS. This CDR3 has 14 amino acids. This CDR3 reads CASSPAGWNSPLHF. DNA of the CDR3: TGTGCCAGCAGTCCCGCAGGGTGGAATTCACCCCTCCACTTT. Variable domain in full (rest from reference TRBV25-1 and TRBJ1-6): EADIYQTPRYLVIGTGKKITLECSQTMGHDKMYWYQQDPGMELHLIHYSYGVNSTEKGDLSSESTVSRIRTEHFPLTLESARPSHTSQYLCASSPAGWNSPLHFGNGTRLTVT.

This clonotype came up a few times. This CDR3 is CASINRDIWTMYF. The CDR3 DNA reads TGTGCCAGCATTAACCGGGACATTTGGACGATGTACTTC. This chain links TRBV28 with TRBJ2-7; D possibly corresponds to TRBD1 (6 bases). Trimming left V 7 bases short and J 12 bases short, with 22 bases between. Germline V gene lookup returns CDR1 MDHEN and CDR2 SYDVKM. The CDR3 contains 13 residues.

This clonotype was detected many times. The genes are TRBV6-5 and TRBJ2-6, with D perhaps matching TRBD1 or TRBD2 (5 bases each). The CDR3 is made up of 15 amino acids. CDR1 and CDR2 from the germline V gene are MNHEY and SVGAGI. The V end was cut by 7 bases, the J end by 0 bases, with 10 bases between. The CDR3 region has the DNA TGTGCCAGCAAAGGGACCCCCTCTGGGGCCAACGTCCTGACTTTC. It codes for CASKGTPSGANVLTF.

This clonotype came up many times. The chain recombines TRBV12-3 or TRBV12-4 with TRBJ1-5, with D perhaps matching TRBD1 (5 bases). Trimming cost V 4 bases and J 11 bases, with 18 bases left between them. CDR3 length: 14 residues. The CDR3 sequence is CASSSSGPLGAQHF. DNA of the CDR3: TGTGCCAGCAGTTCATCAGGTCCCTTGGGGGCCCAGCATTTT.

This clonotype has a count of ten or more. The chain carries TRBV29-1 and TRBJ2-2, with TRBD2 identical over 8 bases. Germline loops: CDR1 SQVTM, CDR2 ANQGSEA. With 8 bases clipped from V and 0 bases from J, the junction kept 2 bases outside the gene matches. The CDR3 is 13 amino acids. CDR3 region: CSSGLANTGELFF. CDR3 DNA sequence: TGCAGCTCGGGACTAGCGAACACCGGGGAGCTGTTTTTT.

This clonotype was counted ten times or more. This chain joins TRBV7-8 and TRBJ2-3; D gene uncertain. The V end was cut by 4 bases, the J end by 4 bases, with 9 bases between. The CDR3 is 13 amino acids. Germline assignment: CDR1 SGHVS and CDR2 FQNEAQ. The CDR3 loop is CASSSSLADTQYF. In DNA form, the CDR3 reads TGTGCCAGCAGCTCCTCACTCGCAGATACGCAGTATTTT. Supplemented by reference TRBV7-8 and TRBJ2-3, the full variable domain reads GAGVSQSPRYKVAKRGQDVALRCDPISGHVSLFWYQQALGQGPEFLTYFQNEAQLDKSGLPSDRFFAERPEGSVSTLKIQRTQQEDSAVYLCASSSSLADTQYFGPGTRLTVL.

This clonotype appeared many times. CDR3 amino acids: CSARPRQGEQYF. Written as DNA, the CDR3 is TGCAGTGCTAGACCCCGGCAAGGGGAGCAGTACTTC. V and J are TRBV20-1 and TRBJ2-7; D unclear. CDR3 length equals 12 residues. The V gene lost 2 bases and the J gene lost 7 bases, with 12 bases spanning the gap. The V gene's germline CDR1 is DFQATT and CDR2 SNEGSKA (reference sequence).

This clonotype was detected ten times or more. The genes are TRBV5-1 and TRBJ2-5; no reliable D call. The CDR3 consists of 13 residues. Trimming took 0 bases from V and 0 from J, leaving 3 bases between them. CDR1 is SGHRS and CDR2 is YFSETQ in the germline V gene. The CDR3 spells CASSLANQETQYF. The CDR3 DNA reads TGCGCCAGCAGCTTGGCCAACCAAGAGACCCAGTACTTC.

This clonotype has ten or more counts. The chain joins TRBV6-2 or TRBV6-3 to TRBJ2-2, with 7 bases aligning to TRBD2. The germline CDR1 and CDR2 sequences are MNHEY and SVGEGT. The ends lost 2 bases at V and 4 bases at J; junction bases unmatched: 10. The CDR3 loop spans 17 amino acids. The CDR3 loop is CASSYEGAGVRTGELFF. CDR3 sequence (DNA): TGTGCCAGCAGTTACGAAGGGGCGGGAGTCCGCACCGGGGAGCTGTTTTTT.

This clonotype was seen repeatedly, ten times or more. The chain carries TRBV11-2 and TRBJ2-2, with TRBD2 identical over 8 bases. CDR3 size: 15 residues. From germline, CDR1 is SGHAT and CDR2 FQNNGV. The V gene end was trimmed by 1 base and the J gene end by 5 bases; junction bases not matched to a gene: 3. The CDR3 spells CASSLGTSGTGELFF. Written as DNA, the CDR3 is TGTGCCAGCAGCTTAGGTACTAGCGGTACCGGGGAGCTGTTTTTT.